These 5 T cell receptor beta chains originate from one sample sequenced in a study of beta chain features in type 1 diabetes. Study-wide results and caveats: Among patients with Type 1 diabetes, TCRB CDR3s were moderately but significantly shorter in every one of the four CD4+ subsets.

Reverse transcribing all isolated RNA meant expressed TCRB transcripts were sequenced. The assay was immunoSEQ multiplex PCR, and TCRdb's table has in-frame clones only and misses some. The sample yields around 690,000 clones, roughly 12% seen once. No antigen has been identified for these receptors. Material: naive CD4+ T cells from blood. These receptors were obtained from a man in his thirties or forties with type 1 diabetes.

This clone was seen a handful of times. The genes are TRBV7-9 and TRBJ2-7; 8 nucleotides match TRBD1. V shed 4 bases and J 3 bases; nucleotides not matched to a gene: 20. CDR1 and CDR2 (germline): SEHNR, FQNEAQ (reference sequence). The CDR3 is 19 amino acids. In DNA, the CDR3 is TGTGCCAGCAGCTACCTAGGAAAAGGACAGGGCTCGTACCTCTACGAGCAGTACTTC. It codes for CASSYLGKGQGSYLYEQYF.

This clone was counted a few times. J is TRBJ2-2 and V is TRBV6-5; D is tentatively TRBD1 or TRBD2 (5 bases each). V gave up 2 bases and J gave up 3 bases, with 10 bases separating them. Germline V CDR1 and CDR2: MNHEY, SVGAGI. CDR3 length equals 15 residues. CDR3 coding DNA: TGTGCCAGCAGTTACACTTTGGGGGACACCGGGGAGCTGTTTTTT. This codes for CASSYTLGDTGELFF.

The rearrangement uses TRBV6-1 and TRBJ1-2, with TRBD1 matching over 7 bases. This CDR3 spans 15 amino acids. V dropped 3 bases and J dropped 5; count of bases not matched to a gene: 9. Germline V gene sequence: CDR1 MNHNS, CDR2 SASEGT. In nucleotides, the CDR3 is TGTGCCAGCAGTGACGGCGGGACAGAACTTTATGGCTACACCTTC. As protein: CASSDGGTELYGYTF.

This clone was picked up a small number of times. CDR3 sequence (DNA): TGTGCCAGCAGTTTATCGCAAACTAATGAAAAACTGTTTTTT. Protein sequence: CASSLSQTNEKLFF. This chain connects TRBV11-2 to TRBJ1-4; D gene uncertain. The CDR3 totals 14 residues. Deletions cut 6 bases from V and 1 base from J, with 9 bases between. Germline-derived CDR1 and CDR2 are SGHAT and FQNNGV.

This clone occurred a few times. This chain connects TRBV18 to TRBJ1-3, with D maybe TRBD1 (5 bases). The germline CDR1 and CDR2 sequences are KGHSH and LQKENI. CDR3 size: 17 residues. Trimming shortened V by 1 base and J by 0 bases, and 13 bases separated the two germline ends. The CDR3 DNA reads TGTGCCAGCTCACCACGTCAAGGGGACCGCTCTGGAAACACCATATATTTT. Its translation: CASSPRQGDRSGNTIYF.